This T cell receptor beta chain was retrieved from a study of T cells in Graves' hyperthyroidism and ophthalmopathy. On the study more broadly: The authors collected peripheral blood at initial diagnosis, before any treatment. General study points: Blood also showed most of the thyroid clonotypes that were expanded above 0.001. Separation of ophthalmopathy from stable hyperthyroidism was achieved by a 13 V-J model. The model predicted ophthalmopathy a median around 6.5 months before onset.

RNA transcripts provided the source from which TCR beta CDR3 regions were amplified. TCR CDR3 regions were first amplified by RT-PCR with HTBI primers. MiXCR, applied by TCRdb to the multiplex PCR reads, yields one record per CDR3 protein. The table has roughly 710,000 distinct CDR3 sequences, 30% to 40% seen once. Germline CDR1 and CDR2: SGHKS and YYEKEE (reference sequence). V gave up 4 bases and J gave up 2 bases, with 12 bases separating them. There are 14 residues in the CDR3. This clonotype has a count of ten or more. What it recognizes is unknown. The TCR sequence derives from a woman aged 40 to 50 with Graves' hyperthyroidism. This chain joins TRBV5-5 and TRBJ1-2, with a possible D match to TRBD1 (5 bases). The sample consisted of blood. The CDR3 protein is CASSGYRGNYGYTF. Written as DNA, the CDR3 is TGTGCCAGCAGCGGTTATAGGGGCAACTATGGCTACACCTTC.